This passage covers 27 T cell receptor beta chains from one sample sequenced in a study of blood T cell repertoires in COVID-19. Assay: immunoSEQ multiplex PCR; the TCRdb copy retains only in-frame clones and omits some. The data hold about 250,000 clones, with around 86% observed a single time. The sequenced sample was peripheral blood. Receptor source: a woman aged 55-75 years who had recovered from COVID-19.

The V gene is TRBV28, the J gene TRBJ1-2; tentative D call: TRBD1 (6 bases). Between the trimmed V and J ends, which lost 4 bases and 1 base, there was a span of 7 bases. The CDR3 runs to 13 residues. Looked up from germline, CDR1 is MDHEN and CDR2 is SYDVKM. The CDR3 region has the DNA TGTGCCAGCAGTTCAGGGGTTAACTATGGCTACACCTTC. This encodes CASSSGVNYGYTF.

V usage is TRBV4-2 and J usage is TRBJ1-5, with D uncertain. The germline V and J ends were trimmed by 3 bases and 1 base, with 10 bases remaining between them. Germline V gene data show CDR1 as LGHNA and CDR2 as YNFKEQ. The CDR3 loop spans 15 amino acids. The chain's CDR3 is CASSQGLRSNQPQHF. CDR3 nucleotide sequence: TGTGCCAGCAGCCAGGGCCTCCGAAGCAATCAGCCCCAGCATTTT.

Concerning this clone itself: Other DNA sequences in this sample translate to the same CDR3. The rearrangement uses TRBV7-3 and TRBJ1-2, with 7 bases lining up with TRBD1. Germline loops: CDR1 SGHTA, CDR2 FQGTGA. The ends lost 6 bases at V and 3 bases at J; junction bases unmatched: 4. CDR3 length equals 13 residues. The CDR3 sequence: CASSLGQDYGYTF. In nucleotides, the CDR3 is TGTGCCAGCAGTCTCGGACAGGACTATGGCTACACCTTC.

The rearrangement joins TRBV21-1 to TRBJ2-7; the listed D gene, TRBD1, was not tested against the DNA. TRBV21-1 is recorded as a pseudogene. CDR3 length: 14 residues. In DNA, the CDR3 is TGTGCCAGCAGCACTTCGCAGGGGGCCTACGAGCAGTACTTC. This gives the protein CASSTSQGAYEQYF.

The chain combines TRBV4-2 with TRBJ2-5; possibly TRBD2 for D (7 bases). Germline V lookup: CDR1 LGHNA, CDR2 YNFKEQ. Trimming took 4 bases from V and 3 from J, leaving 15 bases between them. The CDR3 consists of 15 residues. The CDR3 DNA follows: TGTGCCAGCAGCCGGACGGTAGGGGGGGAAGAGACCCAGTACTTC. Protein sequence: CASSRTVGGEETQYF.

The chain combines TRBV29-1 with TRBJ2-5; D is perhaps TRBD2 (5 bases). V lost 5 bases and J lost 3, with 13 bases in between. This CDR3 is built from 13 residues. The germline V gene encodes CDR1 SQVTM and CDR2 ANQGSEA. The CDR3 reads CSVRDTAEETQYF. In DNA form, the CDR3 reads TGCAGCGTTCGGGATACAGCAGAAGAGACCCAGTACTTC.

This clone turned up a few times. J is TRBJ2-1 and V is TRBV15; TRBD1 matches 7 bases. The germline CDR1 and CDR2 sequences are LNHNV and YYDKDF (reference sequence). The CDR3 has 17 residues. J was trimmed by 6 bases and V by 2 bases; bases with no gene match: 13. The DNA for the CDR3 is TGTGCCACCAGCAGATTTCGCGTAGGGGGCCGCGGCAATGAGCAGTTCTTC. Translation gives CATSRFRVGGRGNEQFF.

A single count supports this clone. J is TRBJ2-1 and V is TRBV5-1; weak D call: TRBD2 (5 bases). The germline CDR1 and CDR2 sequences are SGHRS and YFSETQ. V dropped 4 bases and J dropped 5 bases, with 22 bases sitting between them. This CDR3 spans 17 amino acids. The CDR3 here is CASSARRAVLTDNEQFF. In nucleotides, the CDR3 is TGCGCCAGCAGCGCCAGAAGAGCGGTATTAACGGACAATGAGCAGTTCTTC.

This clone was detected only once. The gene calls are TRBV5-6 and TRBJ2-7; D not resolved. CDR3 size: 14 residues. Germline CDR1 and CDR2: SGHDT and YYEEEE. Trimming pared 2 bases from V and 2 bases from J, leaving 11 bases between. The DNA of the CDR3 is TGTGCCAGCAGCTTTCCCCTATATCCCTACGAGCAGTACTTC. Its protein product is CASSFPLYPYEQYF. The full variable domain, with the rest looked up from reference TRBV5-6 and TRBJ2-7, is DAGVTQSPTHLIKTRGQQVTLRCSPKSGHDTVSWYQQALGQGPQFIFQYYEEEERQRGNFPDRFSGHQFPNYSSELNVNALLLGDSALYLCASSFPLYPYEQYFGPGTRLTVT.

This clone was found a few times. This sample includes further DNA sequences coding for the same CDR3. The chain combines TRBV10-3 with TRBJ1-1; no clear D gene. Germline V gene sequence: CDR1 ENHRY, CDR2 SYGVKD. Trimming removed 5 bases at V and 4 bases at J, with 5 bases between. This CDR3 spans 11 amino acids. Here the CDR3 DNA reads TGTGCCATCAGTCCCGGCACTGAAGCTTTCTTT. This codes for CAISPGTEAFF.

DNA for the CDR3: TGTGCCAGCACCAGTTCATCAGGGCCCTCTGGAAACACCATATATTTT. It specifies CASTSSSGPSGNTIYF. The rearrangement uses TRBV28 and TRBJ1-3; D perhaps matches TRBD1 (5 bases). The V and J ends lost 7 bases and 0 bases respectively, with 16 bases between them. The CDR3 runs 16 residues. Germline V gene lookup returns CDR1 MDHEN and CDR2 SYDVKM.

The rearrangement links TRBV2 to TRBJ1-2; unclear D gene. Germline CDR1 is SNHLY and CDR2 is FYNNEI. This CDR3 has 13 amino acids. V gave up 3 bases and J gave up 6 bases, with 11 bases separating them. The DNA for the CDR3 is TGTGCCAGCAGTGACGGTCGCACCGATGGCTACACCTTC. Translating it yields CASSDGRTDGYTF. Together with reference TRBV2 and TRBJ1-2, the CDR3 gives the full variable domain: EPEVTQTPSHQVTQMGQEVILRCVPISNHLYFYWYRQILGQKVEFLVSFYNNEISEKSEIFDDQFSVERPDGSNFTLKIRSTKLEDSAMYFCASSDGRTDGYTFGSGTRLTVV.

This clone was recorded a few times. The chain employs TRBV28 and TRBJ1-5, with 10 bases matching TRBD1. Germline trimming cut 2 bases from V and 5 bases from J; bases unmatched to any gene: 3. This CDR3 contains 15 residues. Germline CDR1 and CDR2: MDHEN and SYDVKM. CDR3 coding DNA: TGTGCCAGCAGTTTACCCGGGACAGGGGATCAGCCCCAGCATTTT. It is translated as CASSLPGTGDQPQHF.

This chain links TRBV6-1 with TRBJ2-5, with 10 bases matching TRBD2. Germline CDR1 MNHNS, CDR2 SASEGT. This CDR3 has 17 residues. V lost 1 base, J lost 5 bases, and 10 bases stayed unmatched. The DNA for the CDR3 is TGTGCCAGCAGTGAAGACGTTTGGGTTAGCGGGGGGGAGACCCAGTACTTC. Translated, it gives CASSEDVWVSGGETQYF.

The chain combines TRBV7-9 with TRBJ2-3; 11 nucleotides align to TRBD2. The germline V gene has CDR1 SEHNR and CDR2 FQNEAQ (reference sequence). The CDR3 extends over 14 amino acids. V shed 5 bases and J 5 bases; nucleotides not matched to a gene: 3. DNA for the CDR3: TGTGCCAGCAGCCCGGGGACTAGCGGAGATACGCAGTATTTT. This encodes CASSPGTSGDTQYF.

The rearrangement uses TRBV28 and TRBJ1-2, with D perhaps TRBD1 (5 bases). V shed 8 bases and J shed 5 bases, with 21 bases lying between them. Germline V gene data show CDR1 as MDHEN and CDR2 as SYDVKM. CDR3 length: 15 residues. This chain's CDR3 is CASLVGGGTDYGYTF. CDR3 DNA: TGTGCCAGCTTAGTCGGTGGGGGGACGGATTATGGCTACACCTTC.

The rearrangement joins TRBV29-1 to TRBJ1-2; D is unresolved. Germline CDR1 and CDR2: SQVTM and ANQGSEA. V gave up 1 base and J gave up 2 bases, with 11 bases separating them. CDR3 length: 14 residues. This CDR3 reads CSVEVSDFNYGYTF. The CDR3 bases are TGCAGCGTTGAAGTGTCGGACTTCAACTATGGCTACACCTTC.

The V gene is TRBV2, the J gene TRBJ1-1; 11 positions agree with TRBD1. This CDR3 has 17 residues. CDR1 is SNHLY, CDR2 FYNNEI, per germline. The V gene end was trimmed by 6 bases and the J gene end by 5 bases; junction bases not matched to a gene: 14. As DNA, the CDR3 is TGTGCCAGCAGACGACGGACAGGGGGCCTGAGTAGTACTGAAGCTTTCTTT. Protein product: CASRRRTGGLSSTEAFF.

The rearrangement links TRBV28 to TRBJ1-2, with 8 bases matching TRBD1. The CDR3 contains 12 residues. The ends lost 8 bases at V and 6 bases at J; junction bases unmatched: 5. Per the germline V gene, CDR1 is MDHEN and CDR2 is SYDVKM. CDR3 amino acids: CASYRGEDGYTF. As DNA, the CDR3 is TGTGCCAGCTACAGGGGGGAAGATGGCTACACCTTC.

This clone appeared a single time. The chain employs TRBV4-3 and TRBJ1-3; D gene unclear. CDR3 length: 13 residues. V lost 0 bases to trimming and J lost 8 bases, with 8 bases between them. Germline V lookup: CDR1 LGHNA, CDR2 YSLEER. The CDR3 region has the DNA TGCGCCAGCAGCCAAGATGGGGAGGACACCATATATTTT. It codes for CASSQDGEDTIYF.

J is TRBJ1-5 and V is TRBV18; 9 bases match TRBD1. Germline V gives CDR1 KGHSH, CDR2 LQKENI. The length of the CDR3 is 14 residues. V gave up 6 bases and J gave up 8 bases; unmatched junction bases: 8. Here the CDR3 DNA reads TGTGCCAGCTCGCGCGGACAGGGGTGGGAGCCCCAGCATTTT. Translation gives CASSRGQGWEPQHF. Based on the CDR3 plus reference TRBV18 and TRBJ1-5, the full variable domain is NAGVMQNPRHLVRRRGQEARLRCSPMKGHSHVYWYRQLPEEGLKFMVYLQKENIIDESGMPKERFSAEFPKEGPSILRIQQVVRGDSAAYFCASSRGQGWEPQHFGDGTRLSIL.

The rearrangement uses TRBV28 and TRBJ2-2; 9 bases fit TRBD1. The CDR3 consists of 16 residues. After removal of 5 bases from V and 6 bases from J, the junction contained 10 bases not matched to a gene. Germline CDR1 reads MDHEN; CDR2 reads SYDVKM. For the CDR3, the DNA is TGTGCCAGCAGTCTTACCGGGACAGGGATTGCCGGGGAGCTGTTTTTT. Translating gives CASSLTGTGIAGELFF.

The chain recombines TRBV11-1 with TRBJ2-7; D is ambiguous. The V gene's germline CDR1 is SGHAT and CDR2 FQDESV (reference sequence). The CDR3 consists of 14 residues. V dropped 5 bases and J dropped 2 bases, with 13 bases sitting between them. This CDR3 is CASSLLLVPYEQYF. As DNA, the CDR3 is TGTGCCAGCAGCCTACTTCTAGTGCCCTACGAGCAGTACTTC.

This chain's CDR3 is CASSFVGTGQETQYF. The CDR3 nucleotides read TGTGCCAGCTCCTTCGTCGGGACAGGGCAAGAGACCCAGTACTTC. The J gene is TRBJ2-5, the V gene TRBV18; 9 bases match TRBD1. CDR3 size: 15 residues. Germline loops: CDR1 KGHSH, CDR2 LQKENI. J gave up 2 bases and V 6 bases, and 7 bases lay outside the gene matches.

The V and J genes are TRBV19 and TRBJ2-3; no reliable D call. The CDR3 is 13 residues long. The V end lost 1 base, the J end lost 6 bases, and 8 bases lay between the germline ends. Germline assignment: CDR1 LNHDA and CDR2 SQIVND (reference sequence). The CDR3 sequence: CASSIGDMDTQYF. The CDR3 nucleotides are TGTGCCAGTAGTATAGGCGACATGGATACGCAGTATTTT.

Only a few counts were recorded for this clone. The sample carries other DNA sequences with the same CDR3. The J gene is TRBJ2-1, the V gene TRBV9, with D possibly being TRBD2 (5 bases). Germline V gene data show CDR1 as SGDLS and CDR2 as YYNGEE. V lost 2 bases, J lost 0 bases, and 6 bases lay in between. The CDR3 has 14 amino acids. CDR3 sequence: CASSVGSSYNEQFF. CDR3 DNA: TGTGCCAGCAGCGTGGGGAGCTCCTACAATGAGCAGTTCTTC.

V usage is TRBV18 and J usage is TRBJ1-1; the D is unclear. V was trimmed by 6 bases and J by 1 base, leaving 9 bases between them. The CDR3 consists of 13 residues. The germline CDR1 and CDR2 sequences are KGHSH and LQKENI. The CDR3 spells CASSLGGNTEAFF. DNA for the CDR3: TGTGCCAGCTCCCTGGGAGGGAACACTGAAGCTTTCTTT.